What follows are 18 T cell receptor beta chains derived from one specimen sequenced in a study of blood T cells in healthy people across ages. A J-beta primer mix and a sample-barcoded 5' primer were used in a second PCR of about 7 to 12 cycles. MiXCR, run by TCRdb on the 5' RACE reads, gives a single entry per CDR3 protein. The data hold 1.5 million to 2 million distinct CDR3 sequences, with about 39% observed a single time. The sequenced sample consisted of blood. All receptors derive from a human donor in good health.

The rearrangement uses TRBV5-1 and TRBJ2-1, with D possibly TRBD2 on 5 matching bases. The V gene's germline CDR1 is SGHRS and CDR2 YFSETQ. V was pared by 4 bases and J by 1 base, with 9 bases between. The CDR3 length is 14 residues. CDR3 in amino acids: CASSRLASYNEQFF. CDR3 coding DNA: TGCGCCAGCAGCCGGCTAGCATCCTACAATGAGCAGTTCTTC.

V usage is TRBV6-2 or TRBV6-3 and J usage is TRBJ1-1; D unresolved. Trimming removed 2 bases from V and 8 bases from J, with 18 bases in between. The CDR3 loop spans 15 amino acids. CDR1 and CDR2 from the germline V gene are MNHEY and SVGEGT. The CDR3 loop reads CASSYPDRNGKEAFF. The CDR3 DNA reads as TGTGCCAGCAGTTACCCCGACCGTAACGGGAAAGAAGCTTTCTTT.

The genes are TRBV12-3 or TRBV12-4 and TRBJ1-6, with a tentative D call TRBD1 (6 bases). V was shortened by 6 bases and J by 3 bases, with 12 bases between the two germline ends. This CDR3 spans 15 amino acids. The CDR3 loop reads CASSRGEYYNSPLHF. CDR3 bases: TGTGCCAGCAGCAGGGGAGAGTACTATAATTCACCCCTCCACTTT.

V usage is TRBV14 and J usage is TRBJ2-5; D could derive from TRBD1 or TRBD2 (5 bases each). The J call may be faulty, since TRBJ2-7 better matches the DNA end. The germline V gene encodes CDR1 SGHDN and CDR2 FVKESK. The CDR3 totals 13 residues. In DNA, the CDR3 is TGTGCCAGCAGCCAAGTATCGGGGCGCGAGCAGTACTTC. Its protein is CASSQVSGREQYF.

This clonotype was counted a few times. The chain combines TRBV6-5 with TRBJ1-2; 8 bases map to TRBD1. Losses at the gene ends were 2 bases for V and 3 bases for J; bases not matched to a gene: 14. CDR3 length: 18 amino acids. The V gene's germline CDR1 is MNHEY and CDR2 SVGAGI. The CDR3 region has the DNA TGTGCCAGCAGTTACCGACAGGGGACCACTGGGTTCTACTATGGCTACACCTTC. This encodes CASSYRQGTTGFYYGYTF.

This clonotype was observed a handful of times. This chain links TRBV4-3 with TRBJ1-4, with D possibly TRBD1 on 5 matching bases. Between the trimmed V and J ends, which lost 1 base and 0 bases, there was a span of 12 bases. This CDR3 contains 17 residues. Germline V lookup: CDR1 LGHNA, CDR2 YSLEER. The CDR3 protein is CASSQARGSATNEKLFF. CDR3 nucleotide sequence: TGCGCCAGCAGCCAAGCCCGGGGGAGTGCAACTAATGAAAAACTGTTTTTT.

This chain connects TRBV12-3 or TRBV12-4 to TRBJ2-5, with D possibly matching TRBD2 (6 bases). The V end was cut by 6 bases, the J end by 3 bases, with 17 bases between. CDR3 length: 15 amino acids. The CDR3 here is CASSFSGGAEETQYF. The CDR3 nucleotides are TGTGCCAGCAGCTTTTCTGGCGGGGCGGAAGAGACCCAGTACTTC.

The CDR3 bases are TGCAGTGCTCCTTCGGGGACAGGGGCCTTTAACTATGGCTACACCTTC. The encoded protein is CSAPSGTGAFNYGYTF. V usage is TRBV20-1 and J usage is TRBJ1-2; 10 positions agree with TRBD1. Unmatched junction bases numbered 10, after V lost 5 bases and J lost 1 base. Germline CDR1 is DFQATT and CDR2 is SNEGSKA (reference sequence). The CDR3 totals 16 residues.

The chain has TRBV10-3 and TRBJ1-1; D not certain. V gave up 0 bases and J gave up 1 base, with 9 bases separating them. CDR1 is ENHRY, CDR2 SYGVKD, per germline. The CDR3 length is 15 residues. CDR3 protein: CAISESVVTNTEAFF. CDR3 sequence (DNA): TGTGCCATCAGTGAGTCTGTGGTCACGAACACTGAAGCTTTCTTT.

Only a few counts were recorded for this clonotype. The V gene is TRBV6-2 or TRBV6-3, the J gene TRBJ2-5; D is ambiguous. Germline CDR1 MNHEY, CDR2 SVGEGT. The CDR3 sequence is 14 residues long. V was pared by 7 bases and J by 5 bases, with 17 bases between. The CDR3 nucleotides are TGTGCCAGCAAGTGGCAGGCCGACTTGGAGACCCAGTACTTC. It translates to CASKWQADLETQYF.

The chain has TRBV7-3 and TRBJ1-6; 7 bases agree with TRBD1. The germline V gene has CDR1 SGHTA and CDR2 FQGTGA. The CDR3 totals 15 residues. The junction had 8 bases not matched to a gene; V was cut back by 5 bases and J by 7 bases. The CDR3, as DNA: TGTGCCAGCAGCCCCACGCCAGGGGGAAATTCACCCCTCCACTTT. The encoded protein is CASSPTPGGNSPLHF.

On this clonotype: The junction shows a germline mismatch at one end, possibly a read error. The chain links TRBV5-1 to TRBJ2-7; the D is unclear. The assigned J gene may be wrong: the sequence end matches TRBJ2-5 better. The CDR3 contains 16 residues. CDR1 is SGHRS and CDR2 is YFSETQ in the germline V gene. The CDR3 DNA follows: TGCGCCAGTAGCTTGGGCGTGGCAGGCGGAATGGAGACCCAGTACTTC. This sequence encodes CASSLGVAGGMETQYF.

The chain is built from TRBV7-2 and TRBJ1-5, with 9 bases that match TRBD1. After removal of 4 bases from V and 2 bases from J, the junction contained 3 bases not matched to a gene. CDR3 length equals 15 residues. The V gene's germline CDR1 is SGHTA and CDR2 FQGNSA. CDR3 loop: CASSSRQGGNQPQHF. The CDR3 DNA reads as TGTGCCAGCAGCTCTAGACAGGGGGGCAATCAGCCCCAGCATTTT.

The rearrangement uses TRBV6-1 and TRBJ1-2; D gene unclear. The CDR3 loop spans 13 amino acids. Trimming stripped 4 bases from V and 4 bases from J, with 10 bases between. CDR1 is MNHNS, CDR2 SASEGT, per germline. CDR3 in amino acids: CASSGSVSYGYTF. The CDR3 region has the DNA TGTGCCAGCAGTGGGTCGGTCAGCTATGGCTACACCTTC.

This clonotype was picked up one time. Compared with germline, one end of the junction differs, possibly owing to a read error. The chain combines TRBV20-1 with TRBJ1-4; D not certain. The CDR3 contains 12 residues. Germline loops: CDR1 DFQATT, CDR2 SNEGSKA (reference sequence). CDR3 bases: TGCAGTGCTAGAGAGGGAAAGGGAAAACGGTTTTTT. Its translation: CSAREGKGKRFF.

This clonotype was recorded a few times. The chain uses TRBV7-2 and TRBJ2-1; 9 nucleotides line up with TRBD1. The V and J ends lost 5 bases and 6 bases, in that order; junction bases with no gene match: 11. The CDR3 has 16 residues. Germline values: CDR1 SGHTA, CDR2 FQGNSA. CDR3 DNA: TGTGCCAGCAGCCCCAGACAGGGGGTCCGTGGCAATGAGCAGTTCTTC. This encodes CASSPRQGVRGNEQFF.

This chain connects TRBV20-1 to TRBJ2-1; D unclear. This CDR3 region has 13 residues. V was trimmed by 3 bases and J by 4 bases, leaving 10 bases between them. Germline CDR1 reads DFQATT; CDR2 reads SNEGSKA (reference sequence). DNA of the CDR3: TGCAGTGCTAGCGGTTCGCCTTACAATGAGCAGTTCTTC. Its translation: CSASGSPYNEQFF.

The chain couples TRBV20-1 to TRBJ2-5; tentatively, D is TRBD1 or TRBD2 (5 bases each). Trimming pared 0 bases from V and 4 bases from J, leaving 12 bases between. Germline CDR1 DFQATT, CDR2 SNEGSKA (reference sequence). The CDR3 has 14 amino acids. Here the CDR3 DNA reads TGCAGTGCTAGAGAACCCAGGGAGCCAGAGACCCAGTACTTC. As protein: CSAREPREPETQYF.